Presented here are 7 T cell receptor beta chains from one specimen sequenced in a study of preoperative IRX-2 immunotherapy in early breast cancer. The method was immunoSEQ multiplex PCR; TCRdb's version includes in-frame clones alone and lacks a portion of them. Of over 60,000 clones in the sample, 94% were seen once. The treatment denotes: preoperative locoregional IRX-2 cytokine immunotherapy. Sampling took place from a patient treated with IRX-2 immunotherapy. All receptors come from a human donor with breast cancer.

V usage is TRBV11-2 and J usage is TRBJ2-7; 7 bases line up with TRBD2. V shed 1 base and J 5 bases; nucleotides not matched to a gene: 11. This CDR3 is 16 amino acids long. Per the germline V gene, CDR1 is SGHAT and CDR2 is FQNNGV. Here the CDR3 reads CASSLAGREDMDEQYF. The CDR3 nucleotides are TGTGCCAGCAGCTTAGCGGGGAGGGAGGACATGGACGAGCAGTACTTC.

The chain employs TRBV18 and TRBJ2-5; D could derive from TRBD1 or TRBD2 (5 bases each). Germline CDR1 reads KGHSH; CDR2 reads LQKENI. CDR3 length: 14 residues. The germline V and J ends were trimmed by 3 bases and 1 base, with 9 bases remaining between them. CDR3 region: CASSPRDGQETQYF. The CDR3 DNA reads TGTGCCAGCTCACCGAGGGACGGCCAAGAGACCCAGTACTTC.

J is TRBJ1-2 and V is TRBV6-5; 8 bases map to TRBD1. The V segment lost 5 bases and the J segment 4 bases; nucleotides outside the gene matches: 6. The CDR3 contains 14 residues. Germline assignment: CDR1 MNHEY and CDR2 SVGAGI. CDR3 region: CASSPDRGLYGYTF. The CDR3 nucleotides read TGTGCCAGCAGTCCAGACAGGGGACTCTATGGCTACACCTTC.

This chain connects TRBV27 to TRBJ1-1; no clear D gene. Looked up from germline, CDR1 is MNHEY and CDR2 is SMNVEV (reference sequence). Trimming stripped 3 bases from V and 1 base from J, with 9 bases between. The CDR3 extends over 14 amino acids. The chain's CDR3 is CASSLTLENTEAFF. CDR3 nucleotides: TGTGCCAGCAGTTTGACTCTCGAGAACACTGAAGCTTTCTTT.

CDR3 protein: CASSLSSSTDTQYF. CDR3 nucleotide sequence: TGTGCCAGCAGTTTATCGAGTTCCACAGATACGCAGTATTTT. This chain joins TRBV27 and TRBJ2-3; D gene uncertain. Germline assignment: CDR1 MNHEY and CDR2 SMNVEV (reference sequence). The CDR3 covers 14 residues. The germline V and J ends were trimmed by 0 bases and 2 bases, with 6 bases remaining between them.

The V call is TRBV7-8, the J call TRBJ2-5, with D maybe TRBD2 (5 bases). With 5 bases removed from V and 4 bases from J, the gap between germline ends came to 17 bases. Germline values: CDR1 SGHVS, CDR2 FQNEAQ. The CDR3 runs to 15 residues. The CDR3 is CASSRASGSGETQYF. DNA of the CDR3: TGTGCCAGCAGCCGTGCTTCGGGATCGGGAGAGACCCAGTACTTC.

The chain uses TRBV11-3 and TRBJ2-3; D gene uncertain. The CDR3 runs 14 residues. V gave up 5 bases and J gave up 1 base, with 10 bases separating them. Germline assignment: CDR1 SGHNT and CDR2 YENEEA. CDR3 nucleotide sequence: TGTGCCAGCAGCCGACACACTGGCACAGATACGCAGTATTTT. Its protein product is CASSRHTGTDTQYF.